This entry describes one T cell receptor beta chain. What it binds is unknown. This specimen belongs to a study of identical twins. The V gene lost 4 bases and the J gene lost 4 bases, with 21 bases spanning the gap. This CDR3 has 18 residues. Per germline, CDR1 SGHRS and CDR2 YFSETQ. Study-wide findings and caveats: Among out-of-frame alpha sequences shared by twins, low generation probability occurred in excess. Analyses based on zero insertions could be partly confounded by invariant MAIT and iNKT cells. Instead of following the same donors, the conclusions were based on cross-sectional statistical analysis.

MiXCR, run by TCRdb on the 5' RACE reads, gives a single entry per CDR3 protein. The table has fewer than 650,000 distinct CDR3 sequences, about 7.6% seen once; the top ten hold 1.6%. These data were likewise used in another study, on yellow fever vaccine responses in identical twins.

Sequencing was performed on PBMCs. This clonotype originated in a woman between 18 and 29 years old in good health. The chain couples TRBV5-1 to TRBJ2-6, with a tentative D call TRBD1 (6 bases). The CDR3 coding sequence is TGCGCCAGCAGCGGACAAAGATCCGGGACACCCGGGGCCAACGTCCTGACTTTC. Protein sequence: CASSGQRSGTPGANVLTF.